Listed below are T cell receptor beta chains from one sample, sequenced in a study of T-cell reconstitution after alpha-beta-depleted transplantation in children. TCRdb re-analysed the PCR reads in MiXCR, keeping a single row per CDR3 protein. The sample includes a few hundred thousand distinct CDR3 sequences, about 11% seen only once; the top ten take 28%. The source material was PBMCs, sampled before TCRalphabeta/CD19-depleted stem cell transplant. The source of these receptors is a child under two years old with acute myeloid leukemia, due to receive a stem cell transplant. The CDR3 runs from the conserved cysteine through the conserved F or W. The D gene is left open where the match is weak. Expanded clones are given a class, and other clones once, few, many or no size at all.

v_call	d_call	j_call	clone_size	cdr3_nt	cdr3_aa
TRBV12-3/TRBV12-4	TRBD1	TRBJ2-3	many	TGTGCCAGCAGTTTGGGGACAGGGCAGGATACGCAGTATTTT	CASSLGTGQDTQYF
TRBV4-2	TRBD1	TRBJ2-6	many	TGTGCCAGCAGCCAGGGACAGGCCGTCTCTGGGGCCAACGTCCTGACTTTC	CASSQGQAVSGANVLTF
TRBV28	NA	TRBJ2-1	many	TGTGCCAGCAGTTTGTTGGGTATTGGGTTCTTC	CASSLLGIGFF
TRBV18	TRBD2	TRBJ2-3	NA	TGTGCCAGCTCACGCGGGACTAGCGGGGGAACAGATACGCAGTATTTT	CASSRGTSGGTDTQYF
TRBV11-2	NA	TRBJ2-1	many	TGTGCCAGCAGCGGGCTAGCTAATAAGCAGTTCTTC	CASSGLANKQFF
TRBV12-3/TRBV12-4	TRBD2	TRBJ2-3	many	TGTGCCAGCAGTGCTTACGGGAGGGAGGGCACAGATACGCAGTATTTT	CASSAYGREGTDTQYF
TRBV5-5	NA	TRBJ2-5	NA	TGTGCCAGCAGCTCCGGGATAAGGCGAGAGACCCAGTACTTC	CASSSGIRRETQYF
TRBV30	TRBD2	TRBJ2-7	few	TGTGCCTGGAGCCCCGGACTAGCGGGCTACGAGCAGTACTTC	CAWSPGLAGYEQYF
TRBV7-2	NA	TRBJ1-1	many	TGTGCCAGCAGCTTAGTCCGGGGCTCGAACACTGAAGCTTTCTTT	CASSLVRGSNTEAFF
TRBV11-2	TRBD1	TRBJ1-6	many	TGTGCCAGCAAACGAACAGGGGATCCCCTCCACTTT	CASKRTGDPLHF
TRBV20-1	TRBD1	TRBJ1-5	many	TGCAGTGCTAGACTACAGGGGACGGTGGACAATCAGCCCCAGCATTTT	CSARLQGTVDNQPQHF
TRBV6-5	TRBD2	TRBJ2-7	many	TGTGCCAGCAGGCCCTCGGGGAGCGGGGTTACCTACGAGCAGTACTTC	CASRPSGSGVTYEQYF
TRBV5-1	NA	TRBJ2-3	NA	TGCGCCAGCAGCTCGGACTTCGCCCCCACAGATACGCAGTATTTT	CASSSDFAPTDTQYF
TRBV12-3/TRBV12-4	NA	TRBJ1-3	NA	TGTGCCAGCAGCCTCCGGTGGTCCTCTGGAAACACCATATATTTT	CASSLRWSSGNTIYF
TRBV7-2	TRBD2	TRBJ2-7	many	TGTGCCAGCAGCTTTTCGGTACTAGCGGACGAGCAGTACTTC	CASSFSVLADEQYF
TRBV6-4	NA	TRBJ2-1	many	TGTGCCAGCAGGCCCCCCTCAGGGCTGGGGCCTTCTGACGGGAGTGTAGGTAATGAGCAGTTCTTC	CASRPPSGLGPSDGSVGNEQFF
TRBV7-2	NA	TRBJ1-1	many	TGTGCCAGCAGCATCTACGCCGGGAACACTGAAGCTTTCTTT	CASSIYAGNTEAFF
TRBV25-1	TRBD1	TRBJ2-2	many	TGTGCCAGCAGGACAGGGGTAAACACCGGGGAGCTGTTTTTT	CASRTGVNTGELFF
TRBV12-3/TRBV12-4	NA	TRBJ2-7	many	TGTGCCAGCAGTTTTCGGCTCTCCTACGAGCAGTACTTC	CASSFRLSYEQYF
TRBV6-4	NA	TRBJ2-2	few	TGTGCCAGCAGTGACTCGATATCTACAGGGAGGACCGGGGAGCTGTTTTTT	CASSDSISTGRTGELFF
TRBV6-5	NA	TRBJ2-7	many	TGTGCCAGCGGGGACTACGAGCAGTACTTC	CASGDYEQYF
TRBV30	NA	TRBJ1-2	NA	TGTGCCTGGAGTTCTGACAACCCTCGAGGCTATGGCTACACCTTC	CAWSSDNPRGYGYTF
TRBV20-1	TRBD2	TRBJ2-1	many	TGCAGTGCCCCGCTTAGCGGGAGGGCCTTTCCCAATGAGCAGTTCTTC	CSAPLSGRAFPNEQFF
TRBV20-1	NA	TRBJ2-3	many	TGCAGTGCTATCCGGGAGCCCACGAAGGAGCAGTATTTT	CSAIREPTKEQYF
TRBV7-2	NA	TRBJ2-7	many	TGTGCCAGCAGCTTAACTGTGAGCGGATCCTACGAGCAGTACTTC	CASSLTVSGSYEQYF
TRBV3-1	TRBD2	TRBJ2-7	many	TGTGCCAGCAGCCAAGATTTGGCTAGCGGCTACGAGCAGTACTTC	CASSQDLASGYEQYF
TRBV5-1	NA	TRBJ2-7	many	TGCGCCAGCAGCCATGGTGGACAGAAGGGCTCTCGAGAGCAGTACTTC	CASSHGGQKGSREQYF
TRBV20-1	NA	TRBJ1-5	many	TGCAGTGCTAGCCAAGGGGTATTTTATCAGCCCCAGCATTTT	CSASQGVFYQPQHF
TRBV3-1	NA	TRBJ1-3	NA	TGTGCCAGCAGCCAAGAATCAGGGGCTGGAAACACCATATATTTT	CASSQESGAGNTIYF
TRBV30	NA	TRBJ1-5	many	TGTGCCTGGAGTTGGACAGACGGCAATCAGCCCCAGCATTTT	CAWSWTDGNQPQHF
TRBV27	NA	TRBJ1-2	many	TGTGCCAGCAGTTTATCTAAAACCTCCGGGACCCTTCTCTTC	CASSLSKTSGTLLF
TRBV3-1	NA	TRBJ2-7	many	TGTGCCAGCAGCCAACCGGGACTCAGAACCTACGAGCAGTACTTC	CASSQPGLRTYEQYF
TRBV7-2	TRBD2	TRBJ2-2	NA	TGTCCCAGCAGCCGTATTCCCGGGACTAGATCCACCGGGGAGCTGTTTTTT	CPSSRIPGTRSTGELFF
TRBV4-1	NA	TRBJ1-3	many	TGCGCCAGCAGCCGACATCGCAGGGGACACTCTGGAAACACCATATATTTT	CASSRHRRGHSGNTIYF
TRBV30	NA	TRBJ2-1	many	TGTGCCTGGAGTCGAAGGGGCGTCGATGAGCAGTTCTTC	CAWSRRGVDEQFF
TRBV29-1	NA	TRBJ1-1	many	TGCAGCGCTGGCAAGGTGGAGTCTGAAGCTTTCTTT	CSAGKVESEAFF
TRBV5-1	NA	TRBJ2-1	many	TGCGCCAGTAGGACTTCTTTCAGCTCCTACAATGAGCAGTTCTTC	CASRTSFSSYNEQFF
TRBV7-6	TRBD2	TRBJ2-7	NA	TGTGCCAGCAGCCTGATTAGCGGGAGATCCAGCTCCTACGAGCAGTACTTC	CASSLISGRSSSYEQYF
TRBV12-3/TRBV12-4	NA	TRBJ2-7	many	TGTGCCAGCAGCTTAAGCACGTCCTACGAGCAGTACTTC	CASSLSTSYEQYF
TRBV5-1	TRBD1	TRBJ2-2	many	TGCGCCAGCAGCAACGACAGGGTTGCCACCGGGGAGCTGTTTTTT	CASSNDRVATGELFF
TRBV5-1	TRBD1	TRBJ1-2	many	TGCGCCAGCAGCCCGACAGGGGGCCCTTTTAACTATGGCTACACCTTC	CASSPTGGPFNYGYTF
TRBV5-1	TRBD2	TRBJ2-1	many	TGCGCCAGCAGCGATATAGCGGGAGGGCAGAGTGAGCAGTTCTTC	CASSDIAGGQSEQFF